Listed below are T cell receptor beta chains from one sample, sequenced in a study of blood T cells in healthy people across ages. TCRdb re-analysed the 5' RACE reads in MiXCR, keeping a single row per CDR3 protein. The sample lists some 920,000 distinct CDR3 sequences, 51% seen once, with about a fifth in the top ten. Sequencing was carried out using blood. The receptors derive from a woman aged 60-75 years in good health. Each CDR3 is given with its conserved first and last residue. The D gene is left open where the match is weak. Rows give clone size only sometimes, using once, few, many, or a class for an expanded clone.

CDR3: CASSLPTWASGTFNEQFF; DNA: TGTGCCAGCAGTTTACCAACCTGGGCTAGCGGGACTTTTAATGAGCAGTTCTTC; J: TRBJ2-1; V: TRBV28; D: TRBD2; size: .
CDR3: CASRVHRGLGNYGYTF; DNA: TGTGCCAGCAGAGTACACAGGGGTTTGGGGAACTATGGCTACACCTTC; J: TRBJ1-2; V: TRBV12-3/TRBV12-4; D: TRBD1; size: few
CDR3: CASRAGAAGELFF; DNA: TGTGCCAGCAGGGCGGGGGCCGCCGGGGAGCTGTTTTTT; J: TRBJ2-2; V: TRBV9; D: .; size: .
CDR3: CASSPTAVSSGIVNEQFF; DNA: TGTGCCAGCAGTCCTACTGCAGTCTCTAGCGGAATTGTAAATGAGCAGTTCTTC; J: TRBJ2-1; V: TRBV7-9; D: TRBD2; size: .
CDR3: CASSPTTESYEQYF; DNA: TGTGCCAGCTCACCTACGACGGAATCGTACGAGCAGTACTTC; J: TRBJ2-7; V: TRBV18; D: .; size: .
CDR3: CASSVSSAGRTDTQYF; DNA: TGTGCCAGCAGCGTAAGTTCGGCGGGACGCACAGATACGCAGTATTTT; J: TRBJ2-3; V: TRBV9; D: .; size: .
CDR3: CASSLLAGDYNEQFF; DNA: TGTGCCAGCAGCTTACTAGCGGGGGACTACAATGAGCAGTTCTTC; J: TRBJ2-1; V: TRBV7-2; D: TRBD2; size: few
CDR3: CASSPSSGVYEQYF; DNA: TGTGCCAGCAGTCCATCCTCGGGGGTCTACGAGCAGTACTTC; J: TRBJ2-7; V: TRBV12-3/TRBV12-4; D: .; size: once
CDR3: CASSFPGDSYEQYF; DNA: TGTGCCAGCAGTTTTCCGGGGGACTCCTACGAGCAGTACTTC; J: TRBJ2-7; V: TRBV27; D: .; size: .
CDR3: CASRAHEQYF; DNA: TGTGCCAGCAGGGCCCACGAGCAGTACTTC; J: TRBJ2-7; V: TRBV6-1; D: .; size: .
CDR3: CSVEDRNIQYF; DNA: TGCAGCGTTGAAGATCGGAACATTCAGTACTTC; J: TRBJ2-4; V: TRBV29-1; D: .; size: .
CDR3: CSARVGGWEQFF; DNA: TGCAGTGCAAGAGTGGGAGGATGGGAGCAGTTCTTC; J: TRBJ2-1; V: TRBV20-1; D: .; size: few
CDR3: CASRQRWDTQYF; DNA: TGTGCCAGCAGACAGCGTTGGGATACGCAGTATTTT; J: TRBJ2-3; V: TRBV27; D: .; size: .
CDR3: CASSLLAGLAKNIQYF; DNA: TGTGCCAGCAGCCTACTAGCGGGGCTAGCCAAAAACATTCAGTACTTC; J: TRBJ2-4; V: TRBV3-1; D: TRBD2; size: few
CDR3: CATARGTENYGYTF; DNA: TGTGCCACGGCCCGAGGGACGGAGAACTATGGCTACACCTTC; J: TRBJ1-2; V: TRBV10-3; D: .; size: once
CDR3: CATRRQGGSETQYF; DNA: TGTGCCACCCGGAGACAGGGGGGGTCGGAGACCCAGTACTTC; J: TRBJ2-5; V: TRBV27; D: TRBD1; size: .
CDR3: CASSQDPAGGTTDTQYF; DNA: TGTGCCAGCAGCCAAGATCCCGCGGGAGGGACTACAGATACGCAGTATTTT; J: TRBJ2-3; V: TRBV4-2; D: TRBD2; size: .
CDR3: CASSSRRDSWETQYF; DNA: TGCGCCAGCAGCTCACGAAGGGACTCCTGGGAGACCCAGTACTTC; J: TRBJ2-5; V: TRBV5-1; D: .; size: .
CDR3: CASSFQAGRDTQYF; DNA: TGTGCCAGCAGCTTCCAAGCGGGGCGAGATACGCAGTATTTT; J: TRBJ2-3; V: TRBV7-2; D: TRBD2; size: .
CDR3: CASSLQTVNTEAFF; DNA: TGTGCCAGCAGCCTTCAGACGGTGAACACTGAAGCTTTCTTT; J: TRBJ1-1; V: TRBV4-2; D: .; size: .
CDR3: CSVGDRGWGYTF; DNA: TGCAGCGTTGGGGACAGGGGTTGGGGCTACACCTTC; J: TRBJ1-2; V: TRBV29-1; D: TRBD1; size: .
CDR3: CASGGFGETQYF; DNA: TGTGCCAGCGGGGGGTTTGGCGAGACCCAGTACTTC; J: TRBJ2-5; V: TRBV2; D: .; size: .
CDR3: CASRSYGTSGYEQYF; DNA: TGTGCCAGCAGGTCTTACGGGACTAGCGGTTACGAGCAGTACTTC; J: TRBJ2-7; V: TRBV11-2; D: TRBD2; size: few
CDR3: CSARESGNEQFF; DNA: TGCAGTGCTAGAGAAAGCGGAAATGAGCAGTTCTTC; J: TRBJ2-1; V: TRBV20-1; D: .; size: few
CDR3: CASSDGQGSVETQYF; DNA: TGCGCCAGCAGCGACGGACAGGGTAGCGTAGAGACCCAGTACTTC; J: TRBJ2-5; V: TRBV4-1; D: TRBD1; size: few
CDR3: CASSLSEGQFF; DNA: TGTGCCAGCAGCTTATCAGAAGGGCAGTTCTTC; J: TRBJ2-1; V: TRBV7-9; D: .; size: .